This T cell receptor (beta chain) is from a study of blood T cell repertoires in COVID-19. About the study: Material from acute and convalescent COVID-19 was sourced from the United States, Italy and Spain.

Authors' analysis steps: Estimates of nucleated cell counts were drawn from the amplification of reference gene primers. Here immunoSEQ multiplex PCR was the method, and the copy in TCRdb shows in-frame clones only, minus some. Clonal size and the V and J genes are those of that table, whereas D and trimming came from the DNA. In the table there are about 200,000 clones, roughly 88% of which are singletons. The CDR3 runs to 16 residues. V lost 8 bases and J 6 bases, leaving 22 bases between the germline ends. Germline V gene sequence: CDR1 LNHDA, CDR2 SQIVND (reference sequence). The TCR originated in a man aged 40-50 years with acute COVID-19. Sequenced material: PBMCs or T cells enriched from blood (not recorded which). This chain links TRBV19 with TRBJ2-2; D may be TRBD2 (6 bases). The CDR3 region is CASLARRAGFSGELFF. CDR3 nucleotides: TGTGCCAGTTTAGCTAGAAGGGCGGGATTCTCCGGGGAGCTGTTTTTT. Full variable domain (missing parts from reference TRBV19 and TRBJ2-2): DGGITQSPKYLFRKEGQNVTLSCEQNLNHDAMYWYRQDPGQGLRLIYYSQIVNDFQKGDIAEGYSVSREKKESFPLTVTSAQKNPTAFYLCASLARRAGFSGELFFGEGSRLTVL.